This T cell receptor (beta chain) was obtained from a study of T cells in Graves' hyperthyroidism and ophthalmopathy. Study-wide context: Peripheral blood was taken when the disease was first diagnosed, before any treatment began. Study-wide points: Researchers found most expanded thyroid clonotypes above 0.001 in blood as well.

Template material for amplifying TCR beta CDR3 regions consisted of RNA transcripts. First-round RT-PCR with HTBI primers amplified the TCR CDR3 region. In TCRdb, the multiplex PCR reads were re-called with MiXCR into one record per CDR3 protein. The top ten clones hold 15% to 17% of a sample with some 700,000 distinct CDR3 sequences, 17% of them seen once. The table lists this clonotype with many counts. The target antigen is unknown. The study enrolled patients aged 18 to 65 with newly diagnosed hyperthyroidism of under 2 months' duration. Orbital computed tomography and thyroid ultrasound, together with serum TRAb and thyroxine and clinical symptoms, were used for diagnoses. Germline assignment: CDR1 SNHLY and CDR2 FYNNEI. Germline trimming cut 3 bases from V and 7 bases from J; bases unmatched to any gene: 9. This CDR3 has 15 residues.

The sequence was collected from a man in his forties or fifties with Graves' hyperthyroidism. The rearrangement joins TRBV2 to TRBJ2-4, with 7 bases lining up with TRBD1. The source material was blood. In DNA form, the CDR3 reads TGTGCCAGCAGTGAGGGGCAGGGGGTTCGGAACATTCAGTACTTC. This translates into CASSEGQGVRNIQYF.